This section outlines one T cell receptor beta chain sequence together with its context. Its antigen target is currently unknown. No per-base quality is available; no much larger clone lies one base away. This sample was included in a study of blood T cell repertoires in COVID-19 (dated by TCRdb to the early 2020s). Some background on the complete study: Collaborator samples came from the United States, Italy and Spain and covered acute and convalescent phases of COVID-19. The prospective study material was composed of cDNA or gDNA derived from T cells, B-cell-depleted T cells, or PBMCs. Deeply sampled blood TCRbeta repertoires from subjects exposed to, actively infected with, or recovered from COVID-19 were included in the dataset. The repertoires were made available in a free public database intended to serve as a resource for research on the immune response to SARS-CoV-2. The samples were drawn from two sources: the first 160 participants of the ongoing ImmuneRACE study, and over 1,000 subjects contributed by 6 global collaborators. The sample metadata nearly always contained a de-identified subject ID, COVID-19 status, age in years and sex. HLA class I and class II types, where available, came from metadata supplied by the sample provider rather than from assay-based typing. The paper's findings and limits, for the study overall: Clinical and demographic metadata were provided uncurated, with the amount varying by source and participant.

The immunoSEQ Assay, a bias-controlled multiplex PCR, was used to amplify TCRbeta CDR3 regions from genomic DNA. Per the authors' processing: Within the assay, amplification of reference gene primers was used to estimate how many nucleated cells each sample contained. To quantify the absolute abundance of each unique TCRbeta CDR3 rearrangement, sequence reads were collapsed and filtered. For each sample, productive Simpson clonality was calculated by taking the square root of Simpson's diversity index across productive rearrangements. The source is immuneACCESS, and TCRdb retained only in-frame sequences with V and J called. Part of the clones is not carried over; for the studies checked, unresolved V genes explain less than half of this, and the remainder is unexplained. The V and J calls and clone size were taken over from that table, and D and trimming were inferred from the DNA. In all, the sample holds over 150,000 clones, and more than 65% of those were seen once. 13% of the sample is taken by the ten largest.

Each collaborating institution followed its own protocols to collect whole blood in K2EDTA tubes. For TCRbeta analysis, collaborators shipped samples in one of three forms: frozen whole blood, isolated PBMCs, or DNA extracted from either of those sample types. The TCR sequence derives from a human donor in a cohort sampled during active COVID-19. Input material: peripheral blood.

The sequenced DNA is TGTGCCAGCACCGGACTAGCGGGACTGGAGACCCAGTACTTC. Its product reads: CASTGLAGLETQYF. Recombination connected TRBV6-6 to TRBJ2-5; a stretch of 12 junction bases matches TRBD2. V has 7 bases trimmed and J has 5 bases trimmed; junction bases matching no gene number 5. Reading from cysteine to phenylalanine, the CDR3 counts 14 amino acids. This entry keeps only the CDR3 DNA: 42 bases, framed from base 1. Sequences MNHNY (CDR1) and SVGAGI (CDR2) are obtained from the germline V gene (reference sequence).